This T cell receptor beta chain was recorded in a study of cytomegalovirus exposure and HLA in healthy donors. Study-level results: Rarity marked most TCR sequences, yet some public TCRs occurred in many donors. The authors enumerated 180 or so TCR beta chains as linked to cytomegalovirus.

Trimming removed 6 bases at V and 7 bases at J, with 10 bases between. This CDR3 comprises 11 residues. In germline, CDR1 is DFQATT, CDR2 SNEGSKA (reference sequence). The table came from immunoSEQ multiplex PCR; TCRdb's copy has only in-frame clones and leaves some out. The sample includes 100,000 to 150,000 clones, roughly 95% seen only once; the top ten take around 1.7%. A remark on this clone: Its antigen is not known.

Sequenced sample: PBMCs. The TCR was taken from a man between 18 and 29 years old in good health and CMV-seronegative. The chain has TRBV20-1 and TRBJ2-1, with a weak D call TRBD1 (6 bases). The CDR3 loop is CSAMGANEQFF. CDR3 in DNA: TGCAGTGCCATGGGGGCTAATGAGCAGTTCTTC.